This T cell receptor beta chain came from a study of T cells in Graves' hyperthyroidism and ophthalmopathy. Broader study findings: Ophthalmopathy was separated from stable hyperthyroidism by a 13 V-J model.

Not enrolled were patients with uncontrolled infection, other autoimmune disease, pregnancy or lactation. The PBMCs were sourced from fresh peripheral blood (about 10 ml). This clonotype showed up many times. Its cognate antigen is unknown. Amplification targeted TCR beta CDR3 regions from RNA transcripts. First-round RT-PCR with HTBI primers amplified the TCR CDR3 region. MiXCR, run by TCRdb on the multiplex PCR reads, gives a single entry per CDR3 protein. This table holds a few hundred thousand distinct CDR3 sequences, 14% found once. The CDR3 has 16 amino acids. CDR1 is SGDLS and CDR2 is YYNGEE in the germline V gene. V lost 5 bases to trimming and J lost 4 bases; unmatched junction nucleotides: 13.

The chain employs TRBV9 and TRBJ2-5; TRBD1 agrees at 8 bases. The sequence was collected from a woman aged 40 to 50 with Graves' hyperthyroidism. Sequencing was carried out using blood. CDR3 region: CASSPGTGASGETQYF. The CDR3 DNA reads TGTGCCAGCAGTCCCGGGACAGGTGCGTCGGGAGAGACCCAGTACTTC.